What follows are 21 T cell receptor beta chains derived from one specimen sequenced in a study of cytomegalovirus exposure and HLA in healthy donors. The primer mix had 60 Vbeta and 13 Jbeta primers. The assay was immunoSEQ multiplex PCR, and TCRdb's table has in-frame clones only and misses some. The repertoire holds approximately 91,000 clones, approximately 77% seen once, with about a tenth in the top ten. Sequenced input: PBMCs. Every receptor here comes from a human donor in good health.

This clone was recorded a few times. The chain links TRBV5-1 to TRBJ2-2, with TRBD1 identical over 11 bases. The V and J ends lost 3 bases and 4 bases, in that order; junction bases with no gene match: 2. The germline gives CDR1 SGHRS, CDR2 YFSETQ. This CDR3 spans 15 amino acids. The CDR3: CASSSGTGGTGELFF. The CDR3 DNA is TGCGCCAGCAGCTCCGGGACAGGGGGCACCGGGGAGCTGTTTTTT. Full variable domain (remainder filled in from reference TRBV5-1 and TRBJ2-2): KAGVTQTPRYLIKTRGQQVTLSCSPISGHRSVSWYQQTPGQGLQFLFEYFSETQRNKGNFPGRFSGRQFSNSRSEMNVSTLELGDSALYLCASSSGTGGTGELFFGEGSRLTVL.

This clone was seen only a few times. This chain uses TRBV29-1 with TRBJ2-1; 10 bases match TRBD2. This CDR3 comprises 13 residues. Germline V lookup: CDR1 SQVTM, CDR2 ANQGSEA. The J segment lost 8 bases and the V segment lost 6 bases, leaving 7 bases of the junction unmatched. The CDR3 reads CSVLAGVGDEQFF. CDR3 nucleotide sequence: TGCAGCGTCCTAGCGGGAGTGGGGGATGAGCAGTTCTTC.

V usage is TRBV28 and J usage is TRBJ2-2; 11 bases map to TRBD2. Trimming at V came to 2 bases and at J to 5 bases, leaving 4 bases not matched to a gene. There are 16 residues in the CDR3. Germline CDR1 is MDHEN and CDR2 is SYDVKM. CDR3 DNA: TGTGCCAGCAGTTTACTAGCTAGCGGGAGGACCGGGGAGCTGTTTTTT. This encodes CASSLLASGRTGELFF.

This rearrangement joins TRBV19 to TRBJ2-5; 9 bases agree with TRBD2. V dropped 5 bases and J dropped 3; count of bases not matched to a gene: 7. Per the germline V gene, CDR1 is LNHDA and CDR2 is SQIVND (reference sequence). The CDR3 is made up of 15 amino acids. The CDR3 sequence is CASSPPGGGEETQYF. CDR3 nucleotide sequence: TGTGCCAGTAGTCCCCCCGGCGGGGGGGAAGAGACCCAGTACTTC.

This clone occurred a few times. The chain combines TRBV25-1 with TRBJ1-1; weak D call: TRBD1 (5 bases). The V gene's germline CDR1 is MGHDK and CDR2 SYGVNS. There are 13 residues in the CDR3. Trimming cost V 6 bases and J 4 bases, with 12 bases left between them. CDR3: CASSQTAITEAFF. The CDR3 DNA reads TGTGCCAGCAGCCAGACAGCGATCACTGAAGCTTTCTTT.

The CDR3 spells CASMKATRGDYNEQFF. Here the CDR3 DNA reads TGTGCCAGCATGAAAGCGACGCGCGGGGACTACAATGAGCAGTTCTTC. The chain links TRBV7-2 to TRBJ2-1; weak D call: TRBD2 (6 bases). Germline V CDR1 and CDR2: SGHTA, FQGNSA. CDR3 length: 16 residues. V was trimmed by 7 bases and J by 3 bases, leaving 19 bases between them.

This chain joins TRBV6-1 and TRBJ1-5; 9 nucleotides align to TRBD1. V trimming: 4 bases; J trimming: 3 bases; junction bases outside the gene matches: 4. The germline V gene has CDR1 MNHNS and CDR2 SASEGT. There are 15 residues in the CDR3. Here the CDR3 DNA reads TGTGCCAGCAGTGTGGGACAGGGTCCCAATCAGCCCCAGCATTTT. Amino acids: CASSVGQGPNQPQHF.

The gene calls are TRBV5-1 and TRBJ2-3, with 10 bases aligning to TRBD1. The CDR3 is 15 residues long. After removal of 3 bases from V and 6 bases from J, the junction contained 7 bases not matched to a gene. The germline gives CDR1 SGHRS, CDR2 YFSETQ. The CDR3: CASSWTGTGEDTQYF. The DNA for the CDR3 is TGCGCCAGCAGCTGGACCGGGACAGGGGAGGATACGCAGTATTTT.

CDR3 bases: TGTGCCAGCCATCTAGCGGGAGTGGGACAAGAGACCCAGTACTTC. Translation: CASHLAGVGQETQYF. The chain links TRBV6-5 to TRBJ2-5; TRBD2 matches at 10 bases. Germline V gene sequence: CDR1 MNHEY, CDR2 SVGAGI. CDR3 length: 15 amino acids. V dropped 8 bases and J dropped 2; count of bases not matched to a gene: 8.

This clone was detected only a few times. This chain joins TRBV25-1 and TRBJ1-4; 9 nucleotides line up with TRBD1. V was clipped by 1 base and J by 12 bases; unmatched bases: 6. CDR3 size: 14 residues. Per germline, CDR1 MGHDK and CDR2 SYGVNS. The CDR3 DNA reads TGTGCCAGCAGTGAATTGACAGGGGGTGGGGAACTGTTTTTT. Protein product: CASSELTGGGELFF.

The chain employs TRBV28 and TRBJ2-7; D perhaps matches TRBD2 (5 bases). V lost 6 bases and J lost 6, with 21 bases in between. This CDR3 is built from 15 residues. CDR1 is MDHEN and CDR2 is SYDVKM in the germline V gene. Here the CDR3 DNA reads TGTGCCAGCAGCCGACGGACGAGCGGTCGCGTCGAGCAGTACTTC. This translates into CASSRRTSGRVEQYF.

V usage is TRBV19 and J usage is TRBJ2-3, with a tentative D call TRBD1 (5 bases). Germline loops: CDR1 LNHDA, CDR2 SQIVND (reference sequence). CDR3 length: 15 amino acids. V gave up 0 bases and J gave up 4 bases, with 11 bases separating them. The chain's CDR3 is CASSIDRDGADTQYF. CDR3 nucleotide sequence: TGTGCCAGTAGTATAGACAGGGATGGGGCAGATACGCAGTATTTT.

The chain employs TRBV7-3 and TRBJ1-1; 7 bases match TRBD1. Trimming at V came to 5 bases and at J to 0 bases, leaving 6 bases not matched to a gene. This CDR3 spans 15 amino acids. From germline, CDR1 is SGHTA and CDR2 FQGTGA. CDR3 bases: TGTGCCAGCAGCCCTACAGGGGTCATGAACACTGAAGCTTTCTTT. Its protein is CASSPTGVMNTEAFF.

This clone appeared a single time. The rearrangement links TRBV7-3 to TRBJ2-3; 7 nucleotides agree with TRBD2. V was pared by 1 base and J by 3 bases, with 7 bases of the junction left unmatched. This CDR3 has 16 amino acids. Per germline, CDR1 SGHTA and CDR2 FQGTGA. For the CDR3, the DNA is TGTGCCAGCAGCTTAAGGGGCGGGAGAGGTACAGATACGCAGTATTTT. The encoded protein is CASSLRGGRGTDTQYF.

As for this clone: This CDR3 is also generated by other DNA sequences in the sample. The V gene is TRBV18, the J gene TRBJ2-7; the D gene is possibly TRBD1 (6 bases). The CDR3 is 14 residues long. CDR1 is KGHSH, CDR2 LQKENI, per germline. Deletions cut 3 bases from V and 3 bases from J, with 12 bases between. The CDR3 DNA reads TGTGCCAGCTCACCCCAGGGACAAAACTACGAGCAGTACTTC. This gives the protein CASSPQGQNYEQYF.

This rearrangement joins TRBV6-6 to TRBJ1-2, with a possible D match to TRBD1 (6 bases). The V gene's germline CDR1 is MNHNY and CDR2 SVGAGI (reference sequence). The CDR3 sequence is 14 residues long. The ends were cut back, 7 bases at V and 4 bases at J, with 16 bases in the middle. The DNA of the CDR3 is TGTGCCAGCATTTCGTACGGGGGGCTCTATGGCTACACCTTC. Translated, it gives CASISYGGLYGYTF.

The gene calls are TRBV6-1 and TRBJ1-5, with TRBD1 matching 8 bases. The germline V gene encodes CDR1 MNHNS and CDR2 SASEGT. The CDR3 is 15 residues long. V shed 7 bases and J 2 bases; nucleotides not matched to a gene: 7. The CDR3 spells CASIPGTGGNQPQHF. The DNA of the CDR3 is TGTGCCAGCATCCCCGGGACAGGAGGCAATCAGCCCCAGCATTTT.

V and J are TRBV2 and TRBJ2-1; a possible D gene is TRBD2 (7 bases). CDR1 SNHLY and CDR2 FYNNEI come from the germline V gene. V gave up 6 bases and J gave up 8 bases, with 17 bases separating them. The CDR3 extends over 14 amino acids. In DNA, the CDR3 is TGTGCCAGCAGGGGATTAGGGGGGGGGCATGAGCAGTTCTTC. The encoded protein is CASRGLGGGHEQFF.

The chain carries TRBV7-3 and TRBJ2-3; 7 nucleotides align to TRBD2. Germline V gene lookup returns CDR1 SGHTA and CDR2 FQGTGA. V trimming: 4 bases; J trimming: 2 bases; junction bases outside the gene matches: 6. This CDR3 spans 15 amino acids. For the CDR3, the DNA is TGTGCCAGCAGCTCCCCCGGGGGGACCACAGATACGCAGTATTTT. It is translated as CASSSPGGTTDTQYF.

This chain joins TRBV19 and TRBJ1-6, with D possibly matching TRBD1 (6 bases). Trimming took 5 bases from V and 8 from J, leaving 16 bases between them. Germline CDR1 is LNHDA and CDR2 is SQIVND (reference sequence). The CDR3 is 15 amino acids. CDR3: CASSPLDRLDSPLHF. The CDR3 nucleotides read TGTGCCAGTAGTCCTCTAGACAGGTTGGATTCACCCCTCCACTTT.

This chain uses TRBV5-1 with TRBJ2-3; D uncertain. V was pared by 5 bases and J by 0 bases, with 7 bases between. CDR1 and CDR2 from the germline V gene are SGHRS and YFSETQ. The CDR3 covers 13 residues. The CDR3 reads CASRAGSTDTQYF. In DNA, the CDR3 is TGCGCCAGCAGGGCAGGAAGCACAGATACGCAGTATTTT.